This T cell receptor (beta chain) was recorded in a study of control samples from healthy donors and cancer patients. Trimming at V came to 4 bases and at J to 6 bases, leaving 4 bases not matched to a gene. The CDR3 runs to 13 residues. CDR1 SGHRS and CDR2 YFSETQ come from the germline V gene. Repertoires were generated with immunoSEQ multiplex PCR, while TCRdb's copy carries only in-frame clones and drops some. Here the sample spans 110,000 or so clones, around 80% being singletons. This chain uses TRBV5-1 with TRBJ1-2; TRBD1 matches 9 bases. This clonotype was obtained from a man between 18 and 35 years old in good health. Specimen: blood. In DNA, the CDR3 is TGCGCCAGCAGCAAGGGACAGGGAAATGGCTACACCTTC. Translating it yields CASSKGQGNGYTF. Variable domain in full (rest from reference TRBV5-1 and TRBJ1-2): KAGVTQTPRYLIKTRGQQVTLSCSPISGHRSVSWYQQTPGQGLQFLFEYFSETQRNKGNFPGRFSGRQFSNSRSEMNVSTLELGDSALYLCASSKGQGNGYTFGSGTRLTVV.